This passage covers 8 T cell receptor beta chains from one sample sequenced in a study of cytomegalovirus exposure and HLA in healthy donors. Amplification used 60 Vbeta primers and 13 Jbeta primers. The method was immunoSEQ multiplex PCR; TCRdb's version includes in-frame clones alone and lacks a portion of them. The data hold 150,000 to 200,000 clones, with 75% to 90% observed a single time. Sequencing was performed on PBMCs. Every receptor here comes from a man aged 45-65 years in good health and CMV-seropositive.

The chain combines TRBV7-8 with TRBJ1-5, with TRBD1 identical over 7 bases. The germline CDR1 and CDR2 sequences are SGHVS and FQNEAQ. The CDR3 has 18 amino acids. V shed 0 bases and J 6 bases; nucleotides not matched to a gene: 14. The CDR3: CASSLASLTGFGSQPQHF. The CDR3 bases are TGTGCCAGCAGCTTAGCGTCCCTGACAGGGTTTGGGAGTCAGCCCCAGCATTTT.

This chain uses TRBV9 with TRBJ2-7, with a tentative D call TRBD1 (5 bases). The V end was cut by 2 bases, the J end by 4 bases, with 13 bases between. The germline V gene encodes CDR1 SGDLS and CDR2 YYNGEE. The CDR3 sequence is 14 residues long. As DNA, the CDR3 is TGTGCCAGCAGCGTGGCTGGGGCCGATTACGAGCAGTACTTC. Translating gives CASSVAGADYEQYF.

In DNA form, the CDR3 reads TGTGCCAGCAGCTCGGGATCCGGGACTAGCACAGATACGCAGTATTTT. This sequence encodes CASSSGSGTSTDTQYF. The V and J genes are TRBV5-6 and TRBJ2-3; TRBD2 might be the D (6 bases). The germline V and J ends were trimmed by 3 bases and 0 bases, with 14 bases remaining between them. Germline CDR1 and CDR2: SGHDT and YYEEEE. The CDR3 extends over 16 amino acids.

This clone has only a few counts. The CDR3: CASSLTGGGVEQYF. CDR3 in DNA: TGTGCCAGCAGCTTAACCGGGGGAGGGGTCGAGCAGTACTTC. The chain uses TRBV7-3 and TRBJ2-7, with TRBD2 matching 7 bases. The V gene's germline CDR1 is SGHTA and CDR2 FQGTGA. J was trimmed by 6 bases and V by 0 bases; bases with no gene match: 5. There are 14 residues in the CDR3.

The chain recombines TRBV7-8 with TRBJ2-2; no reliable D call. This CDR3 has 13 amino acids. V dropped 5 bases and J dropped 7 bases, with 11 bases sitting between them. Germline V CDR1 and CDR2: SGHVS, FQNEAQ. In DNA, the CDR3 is TGTGCCAGCAGCCTGATAATAGACGGGGAGCTGTTTTTT. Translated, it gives CASSLIIDGELFF.

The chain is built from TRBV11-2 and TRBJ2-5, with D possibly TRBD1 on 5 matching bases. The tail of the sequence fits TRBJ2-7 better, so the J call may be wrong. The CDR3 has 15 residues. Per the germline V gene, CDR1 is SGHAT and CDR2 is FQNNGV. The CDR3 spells CASSHGADRAYEQYF. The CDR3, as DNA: TGTGCCAGCAGCCATGGAGCCGACAGAGCCTACGAGCAGTACTTC.

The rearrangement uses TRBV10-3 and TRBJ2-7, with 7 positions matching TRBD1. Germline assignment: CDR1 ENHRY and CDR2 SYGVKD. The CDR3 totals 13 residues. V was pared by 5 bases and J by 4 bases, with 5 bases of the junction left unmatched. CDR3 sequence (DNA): TGTGCCATCAGTTGGGACAGCGAATACGAGCAGTACTTC. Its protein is CAISWDSEYEQYF.

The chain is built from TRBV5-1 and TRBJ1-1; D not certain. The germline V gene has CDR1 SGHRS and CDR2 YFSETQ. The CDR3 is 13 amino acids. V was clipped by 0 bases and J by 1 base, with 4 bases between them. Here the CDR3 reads CASSLDRNTEAFF. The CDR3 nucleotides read TGCGCCAGCAGCTTGGACAGGAACACTGAAGCTTTCTTT.